This T cell receptor beta chain originates from a study of TIL therapy for anti-PD-1-resistant metastatic lung cancer. The libraries were made with immunoSEQ v3. The protocol was immunoSEQ multiplex PCR, while the TCRdb copy is restricted to in-frame clones and leaves out a portion. The table includes about 15,000 clones, about 83% detected once. CDR3 length: 14 amino acids. The V end lost 2 bases, the J end lost 0 bases, and 4 bases lay between the germline ends. Germline V gives CDR1 KGHSH, CDR2 LQKENI. The time point denotes: pre-treatment sample, taken before nivolumab and TIL therapy. The chain recombines TRBV18 with TRBJ1-4, with D unresolved. Sequenced material: blood, taken at baseline. This receptor was identified in a person aged 30 to 80 with non-small cell lung cancer. CDR3 protein: CASSPVTTNEKLFF. The CDR3 DNA reads TGTGCCAGCTCACCAGTTACAACTAATGAAAAACTGTTTTTT.